Presented here are 26 T cell receptor beta chains from one specimen sequenced in a study of blood T cell repertoires in COVID-19. Assay used: immunoSEQ multiplex PCR; TCRdb lists only in-frame clones, some missing. Of a few hundred thousand clones listed, 90% are singletons. Sequencing input: PBMCs or T cells enriched from blood (not recorded which). Receptor source: a young woman with acute COVID-19.

This clone was detected once. V is TRBV27 and J is TRBJ2-2; D is perhaps TRBD1 (5 bases). This CDR3 comprises 15 residues. Trimming cost V 2 bases and J 2 bases, with 9 bases left between them. The germline gives CDR1 MNHEY, CDR2 SMNVEV (reference sequence). The CDR3 is CASSLGATNTGELFF. The CDR3 region has the DNA TGTGCCAGCAGTTTAGGGGCGACTAACACCGGGGAGCTGTTTTTT.

The V gene is TRBV7-9, the J gene TRBJ2-1; TRBD2 matches 8 bases. The V gene's germline CDR1 is SEHNR and CDR2 FQNEAQ (reference sequence). The length of the CDR3 is 16 residues. Trimming at V came to 0 bases and at J to 7 bases, leaving 8 bases not matched to a gene. The CDR3 region has the DNA TGTGCCAGCAGCTTAGCCGGGACTAGAGGGGGGAATGAGCAGTTCTTC. Protein product: CASSLAGTRGGNEQFF.

CDR3 sequence (DNA): TGTGCCAGCAGCCTACGACAGGGTGAGACCGGGGAGCTGTTTTTT. As protein: CASSLRQGETGELFF. The gene calls are TRBV7-8 and TRBJ2-2; 7 nucleotides align to TRBD1. This CDR3 has 15 residues. The trim removed 5 bases at V and 5 bases at J, leaving 8 bases unmatched. The germline V gene encodes CDR1 SGHVS and CDR2 FQNEAQ. The variable domain in full, with the rest retrieved from reference TRBV7-8 and TRBJ2-2, is GAGVSQSPRYKVAKRGQDVALRCDPISGHVSLFWYQQALGQGPEFLTYFQNEAQLDKSGLPSDRFFAERPEGSVSTLKIQRTQQEDSAVYLCASSLRQGETGELFFGEGSRLTVL.

V is TRBV3-1 (or the pseudogene TRBV3-2) and J is TRBJ2-1, with D tentatively TRBD2 (6 bases). Between the trimmed V and J ends, which lost 4 bases and 10 bases, there was a span of 23 bases. This CDR3 has 16 residues. Germline V CDR1 and CDR2: LGHDT, YNNKEL (reference sequence). The CDR3 nucleotides read TGTGCCAGCAGCCCCCCGGGAGCGGGCCTCCTCCGGGAGCAGTTCTTC. This encodes CASSPPGAGLLREQFF.

V and J are TRBV2 and TRBJ1-3; 10 bases agree with TRBD1. Germline CDR1 and CDR2: SNHLY and FYNNEI. Trimming at V came to 4 bases and at J to 2 bases, leaving 2 bases not matched to a gene. CDR3 length: 15 residues. Here the CDR3 DNA reads TGTGCCAGCAGTGTTGGGACAGGGGCTGGAAACACCATATATTTT. Encoded protein: CASSVGTGAGNTIYF.

With regard to this clone: At the DNA level, this CDR3 is encoded by other sequences in the same sample as well. The V call is TRBV28, the J call TRBJ1-2; 8 bases match TRBD1. Germline loops: CDR1 MDHEN, CDR2 SYDVKM. The CDR3 has 15 residues. V was clipped by 3 bases and J by 5 bases; unmatched bases: 8. The CDR3 loop reads CASSLGTGGRYGYTF. The CDR3 DNA sequence: TGTGCCAGCAGTTTGGGGACAGGTGGGAGGTATGGCTACACCTTC.

The chain has TRBV7-6 and TRBJ2-1; 7 positions match TRBD2. V shed 1 base and J 3 bases; nucleotides not matched to a gene: 9. CDR1 and CDR2 (germline): SGHVS, FNYEAQ. The CDR3 is 17 residues long. The CDR3 protein is CASSLGGGREVYNEQFF. In nucleotides, the CDR3 is TGTGCCAGCAGCTTAGGTGGTGGTCGGGAGGTCTACAATGAGCAGTTCTTC. Together with reference TRBV7-6 and TRBJ2-1, the CDR3 gives the full variable domain: GAGVSQSPRYKVTKRGQDVALRCDPISGHVSLYWYRQALGQGPEFLTYFNYEAQQDKSGLPNDRFSAERPEGSISTLTIQRTEQRDSAMYRCASSLGGGREVYNEQFFGPGTRLTVL.

V and J are TRBV7-3 and TRBJ2-2, with D possibly TRBD2 on 5 matching bases. From germline, CDR1 is SGHTA and CDR2 FQGTGA. CDR3 length: 16 residues. V lost 1 base, J lost 3 bases, and 12 bases lay in between. CDR3 DNA: TGTGCCAGCAGCTTAAGTCCCCTAGCAGACACCGGGGAGCTGTTTTTT. Its translation: CASSLSPLADTGELFF.

The V gene is TRBV7-2, the J gene TRBJ2-3; 7 bases line up with TRBD2. Germline V lookup: CDR1 SGHTA, CDR2 FQGNSA. The ends lost 5 bases at V and 0 bases at J; junction bases unmatched: 2. The length of the CDR3 is 14 residues. The CDR3 sequence: CASSLSGSTDTQYF. CDR3 nucleotides: TGTGCCAGCAGCCTTAGCGGGAGCACAGATACGCAGTATTTT.

The gene calls are TRBV3-1 (or the pseudogene TRBV3-2) and TRBJ1-2; D gene uncertain. V was pared by 4 bases and J by 7 bases, with 13 bases between. CDR3 length: 13 amino acids. Germline-derived CDR1 and CDR2 are LGHDT and YNNKEL (reference sequence). The CDR3 spells CASSLRSVAGYTF. The CDR3, as DNA: TGTGCCAGCAGCCTTAGATCGGTTGCTGGCTACACCTTC.

The rearrangement joins TRBV19 to TRBJ1-1; D may be TRBD1 (5 bases). The CDR3 sequence is 14 residues long. Germline V gene data show CDR1 as LNHDA and CDR2 as SQIVND (reference sequence). Between the trimmed V and J ends, which lost 3 bases and 4 bases, there was a span of 12 bases. In nucleotides, the CDR3 is TGTGCCAGTAGTATTGGGGGGTGGAGCACTGAAGCTTTCTTT. This sequence encodes CASSIGGWSTEAFF.

CDR3: CASSPRTASNYGYTF. The DNA for the CDR3 is TGTGCCAGCAGCCCTCGGACAGCTTCTAACTATGGCTACACCTTC. The J gene is TRBJ1-2, the V gene TRBV7-9, with D perhaps matching TRBD1 (6 bases). Deletions cut 5 bases from V and 0 bases from J, with 13 bases between. The CDR3 consists of 15 residues. CDR1 and CDR2 from the germline V gene are SEHNR and FQNEAQ (reference sequence).

Notes on this clone: The same CDR3 arises from other DNA sequences in this sample as well. The chain carries TRBV30 and TRBJ1-5; 7 bases fit TRBD1. Losses at the gene ends were 1 base for V and 2 bases for J; bases not matched to a gene: 2. Germline-derived CDR1 and CDR2 are GTSNPN and SVGIG (reference sequence). CDR3 length: 14 residues. For the CDR3, the DNA is TGTGCCTGGAGTGGCGGGACAGGCAATCAGCCCCAGCATTTT. Residues: CAWSGGTGNQPQHF. The complete variable domain, with remaining parts taken from reference TRBV30 and TRBJ1-5, reads SQTIHQWPATLVQPVGSPLSLECTVEGTSNPNLYWYRQAAGRGLQLLFYSVGIGQISSEVPQNLSASRPQDRQFILSSKKLLLSDSGFYLCAWSGGTGNQPQHFGDGTRLSIL.

CDR3 protein: CASSEGRDEAFF. The CDR3 DNA follows: TGTGCCAGCAGCGAGGGGAGGGATGAAGCTTTCTTT. V is TRBV7-9 and J is TRBJ1-1; D possibly corresponds to TRBD1 (5 bases). Between the trimmed V and J ends, which lost 5 bases and 7 bases, there was a span of 11 bases. This CDR3 is built from 12 residues. The V gene's germline CDR1 is SEHNR and CDR2 FQNEAQ (reference sequence).

V is TRBV6-6 and J is TRBJ1-1, with TRBD1 as a possible D gene (6 bases). Trimming stripped 7 bases from V and 9 bases from J, with 21 bases between. CDR1 is MNHNY and CDR2 is SVGAGI in the germline V gene (reference sequence). This CDR3 comprises 14 residues. Here the CDR3 reads CASIPGRTESKAFF. The CDR3 DNA sequence: TGTGCCAGCATCCCTGGTAGGACAGAAAGCAAAGCTTTCTTT.

This sequence joins TRBV19 and TRBJ1-1; 8 bases align to TRBD1. Germline V gene sequence: CDR1 LNHDA, CDR2 SQIVND (reference sequence). J was trimmed by 2 bases and V by 6 bases; bases with no gene match: 5. There are 14 residues in the CDR3. The chain's CDR3 is CASRLQGGNTEAFF. The CDR3 region has the DNA TGTGCCAGTAGACTACAGGGGGGAAACACTGAAGCTTTCTTT. The whole variable domain, remainder taken from reference TRBV19 and TRBJ1-1, is DGGITQSPKYLFRKEGQNVTLSCEQNLNHDAMYWYRQDPGQGLRLIYYSQIVNDFQKGDIAEGYSVSREKKESFPLTVTSAQKNPTAFYLCASRLQGGNTEAFFGQGTRLTVV.

The V gene is TRBV19, the J gene TRBJ1-5; a weak D match, TRBD1 (5 bases). The CDR3 covers 14 residues. The germline gives CDR1 LNHDA, CDR2 SQIVND (reference sequence). Trimming took off 10 bases at V and 5 bases at J, with 18 bases between the two ends. CDR3 bases: TGTGCCACCTCCCTCGGGGGGGACTATCAGCCCCAGCATTTT. This encodes CATSLGGDYQPQHF. The full variable domain, completed using reference TRBV19 and TRBJ1-5, is DGGITQSPKYLFRKEGQNVTLSCEQNLNHDAMYWYRQDPGQGLRLIYYSQIVNDFQKGDIAEGYSVSREKKESFPLTVTSAQKNPTAFYLCATSLGGDYQPQHFGDGTRLSIL.

The rearrangement links TRBV29-1 to TRBJ2-1, with 11 bases fitting TRBD1. Trimming cost V 8 bases and J 10 bases; bases outside gene matches: 13. Germline CDR1 SQVTM, CDR2 ANQGSEA. The CDR3 extends over 14 amino acids. The CDR3 reads CSLTGGTGGREQFF. CDR3 coding DNA: TGCAGCCTAACGGGCGGGACAGGGGGGAGGGAGCAGTTCTTC.

The genes are TRBV15 and TRBJ2-7; 8 bases match TRBD1. This CDR3 has 14 amino acids. The trim removed 3 bases at V and 4 bases at J, leaving 5 bases unmatched. Germline values: CDR1 LNHNV, CDR2 YYDKDF (reference sequence). The CDR3 is CATSRDRDRYEQYF. As DNA, the CDR3 is TGTGCCACCAGCAGGGACAGGGATCGGTACGAGCAGTACTTC.

The rearrangement joins TRBV9 to TRBJ2-1, with 8 bases that match TRBD1. The CDR3 has 18 amino acids. The junction had 16 bases not matched to a gene; V was cut back by 0 bases and J by 8 bases. Germline-derived CDR1 and CDR2 are SGDLS and YYNGEE. The CDR3 sequence: CASSVAGAGGGDGDEQFF. CDR3 DNA sequence: TGTGCCAGCAGCGTAGCTGGGGCAGGGGGCGGCGACGGCGATGAGCAGTTCTTC. The full variable domain, rest sourced from reference TRBV9 and TRBJ2-1, is DSGVTQTPKHLITATGQRVTLRCSPRSGDLSVYWYQQSLDQGLQFLIQYYNGEERAKGNILERFSAQQFPDLHSELNLSSLELGDSALYFCASSVAGAGGGDGDEQFFGPGTRLTVL.

This clone appeared a few times. This sequence joins TRBV3-1 (or the pseudogene TRBV3-2) and TRBJ1-2; D is unclear. V gave up 0 bases and J gave up 8 bases, with 19 bases separating them. Germline loops: CDR1 LGHDT, CDR2 YNNKEL (reference sequence). There are 16 residues in the CDR3. The CDR3 protein is CASSQDPRYGLPGYTF. CDR3 bases: TGTGCCAGCAGCCAAGACCCGCGGTACGGCCTCCCCGGCTACACCTTC.

The rearrangement joins TRBV27 to TRBJ2-7; TRBD2 matches at 9 bases. J gave up 0 bases and V 6 bases, and 6 bases lay outside the gene matches. The CDR3 is made up of 15 amino acids. Germline loops: CDR1 MNHEY, CDR2 SMNVEV (reference sequence). The CDR3 bases are TGTGCCAGCAGCTACAGGACTAGCGTCTCCTACGAGCAGTACTTC. Protein: CASSYRTSVSYEQYF.

In DNA, the CDR3 is TGTGCCAGCAGTGAAAGGGAGGCAGATACGCAGTATTTT. Its protein is CASSEREADTQYF. The chain couples TRBV2 to TRBJ2-3; D perhaps matches TRBD2 (6 bases). V lost 2 bases and J lost 4, with 7 bases in between. CDR1 is SNHLY, CDR2 FYNNEI, per germline. CDR3 size: 13 residues.

V usage is TRBV2 and J usage is TRBJ1-4; D might be TRBD1 (5 bases). V lost 6 bases, J lost 0 bases, and 8 bases lay in between. The CDR3 is 14 residues long. Per germline, CDR1 SNHLY and CDR2 FYNNEI. CDR3 region: CASRRQTTNEKLFF. CDR3 coding DNA: TGTGCCAGCAGAAGACAGACAACTAATGAAAAACTGTTTTTT.

This chain uses TRBV19 with TRBJ2-3; TRBD2 is a possible D gene (5 bases). The CDR3 runs to 16 residues. With 6 bases removed from V and 1 base from J, the gap between germline ends came to 17 bases. Germline CDR1 reads LNHDA; CDR2 reads SQIVND (reference sequence). The CDR3 reads CASRPPGRRGTDTQYF. For the CDR3, the DNA is TGTGCCAGTAGGCCCCCGGGGAGACGTGGCACAGATACGCAGTATTTT. Looking up the rest from reference TRBV19 and TRBJ2-3 gives the full variable domain: DGGITQSPKYLFRKEGQNVTLSCEQNLNHDAMYWYRQDPGQGLRLIYYSQIVNDFQKGDIAEGYSVSREKKESFPLTVTSAQKNPTAFYLCASRPPGRRGTDTQYFGPGTRLTVL.

The CDR3 protein is CASSPSRARTSLQETQYF. Here the CDR3 DNA reads TGTGCCAGCAGTCCTAGCCGGGCCCGAACTAGCCTCCAAGAGACCCAGTACTTC. The chain carries TRBV25-1 and TRBJ2-5; tentatively, D is TRBD2 (6 bases). V was shortened by 5 bases and J by 1 base, with 23 bases between the two germline ends. The germline gives CDR1 MGHDK, CDR2 SYGVNS. The CDR3 runs to 18 residues.